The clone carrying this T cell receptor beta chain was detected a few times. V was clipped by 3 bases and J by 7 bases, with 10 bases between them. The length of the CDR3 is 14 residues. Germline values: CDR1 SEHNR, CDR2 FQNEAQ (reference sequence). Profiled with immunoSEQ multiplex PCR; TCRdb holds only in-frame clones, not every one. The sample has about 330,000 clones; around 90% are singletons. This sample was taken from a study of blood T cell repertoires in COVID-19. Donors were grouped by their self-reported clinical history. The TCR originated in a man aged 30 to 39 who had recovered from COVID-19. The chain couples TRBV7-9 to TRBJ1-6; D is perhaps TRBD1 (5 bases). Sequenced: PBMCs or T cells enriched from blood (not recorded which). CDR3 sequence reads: CASSLRQSNSPLHF. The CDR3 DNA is TGTGCCAGCAGCTTGCGACAGTCCAATTCACCCCTCCACTTT.